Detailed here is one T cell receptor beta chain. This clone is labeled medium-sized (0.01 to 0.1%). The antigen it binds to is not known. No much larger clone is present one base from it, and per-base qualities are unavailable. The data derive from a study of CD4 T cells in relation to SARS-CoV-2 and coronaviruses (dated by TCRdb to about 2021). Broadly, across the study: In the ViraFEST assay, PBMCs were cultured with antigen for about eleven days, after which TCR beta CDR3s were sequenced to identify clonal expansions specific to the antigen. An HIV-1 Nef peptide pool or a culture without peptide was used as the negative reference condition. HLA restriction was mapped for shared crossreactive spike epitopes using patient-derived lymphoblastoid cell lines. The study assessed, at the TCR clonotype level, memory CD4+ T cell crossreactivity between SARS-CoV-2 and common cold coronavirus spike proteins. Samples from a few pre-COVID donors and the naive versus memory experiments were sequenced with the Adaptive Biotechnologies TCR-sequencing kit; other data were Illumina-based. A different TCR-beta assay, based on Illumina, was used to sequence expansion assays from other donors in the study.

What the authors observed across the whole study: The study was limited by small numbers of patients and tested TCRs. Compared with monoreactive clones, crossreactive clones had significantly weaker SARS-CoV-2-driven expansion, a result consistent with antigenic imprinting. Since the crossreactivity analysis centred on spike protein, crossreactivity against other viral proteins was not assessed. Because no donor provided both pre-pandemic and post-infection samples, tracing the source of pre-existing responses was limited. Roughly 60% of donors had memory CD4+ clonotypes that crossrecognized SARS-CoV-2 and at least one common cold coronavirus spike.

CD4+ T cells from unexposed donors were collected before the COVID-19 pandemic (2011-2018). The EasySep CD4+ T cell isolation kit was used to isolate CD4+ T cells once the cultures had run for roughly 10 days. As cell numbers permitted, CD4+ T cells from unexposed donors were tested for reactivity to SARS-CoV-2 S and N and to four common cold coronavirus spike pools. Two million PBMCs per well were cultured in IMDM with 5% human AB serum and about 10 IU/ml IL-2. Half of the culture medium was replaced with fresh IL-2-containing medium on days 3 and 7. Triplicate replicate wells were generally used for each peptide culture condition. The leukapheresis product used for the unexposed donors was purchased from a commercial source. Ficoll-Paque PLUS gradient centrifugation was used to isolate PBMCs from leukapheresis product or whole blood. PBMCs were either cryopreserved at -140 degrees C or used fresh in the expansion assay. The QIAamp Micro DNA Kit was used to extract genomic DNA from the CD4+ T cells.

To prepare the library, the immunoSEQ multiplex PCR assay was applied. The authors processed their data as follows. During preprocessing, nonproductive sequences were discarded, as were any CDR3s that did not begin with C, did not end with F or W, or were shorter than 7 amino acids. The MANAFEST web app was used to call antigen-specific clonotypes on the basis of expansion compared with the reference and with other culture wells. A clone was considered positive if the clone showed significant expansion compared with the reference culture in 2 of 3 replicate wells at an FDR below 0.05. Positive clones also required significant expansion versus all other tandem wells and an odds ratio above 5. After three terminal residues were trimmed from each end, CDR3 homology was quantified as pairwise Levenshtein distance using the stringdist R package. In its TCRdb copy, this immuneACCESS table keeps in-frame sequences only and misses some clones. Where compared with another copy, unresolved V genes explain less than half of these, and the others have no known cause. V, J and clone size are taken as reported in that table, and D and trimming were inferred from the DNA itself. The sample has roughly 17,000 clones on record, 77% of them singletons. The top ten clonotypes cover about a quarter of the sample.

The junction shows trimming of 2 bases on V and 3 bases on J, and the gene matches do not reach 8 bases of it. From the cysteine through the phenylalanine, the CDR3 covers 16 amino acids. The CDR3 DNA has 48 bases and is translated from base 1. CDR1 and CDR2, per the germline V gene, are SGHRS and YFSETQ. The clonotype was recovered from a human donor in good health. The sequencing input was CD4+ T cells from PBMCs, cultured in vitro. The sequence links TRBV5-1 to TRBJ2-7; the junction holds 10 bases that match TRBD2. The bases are TGCGCCAGCAGCTTAGGGAGCACTAGCGGGGTCTACGAGCAGTACTTC. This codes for CASSLGSTSGVYEQYF.